The 24 T cell receptor beta chains below were found in one sample sequenced in a study of blood T cell repertoires in COVID-19. This table comes from immunoSEQ multiplex PCR, and its TCRdb copy is limited to in-frame clones, with some not included. This sample has 200,000 or so clones, with roughly 88% found just once. The sample was peripheral blood. The receptor source for this set is a man between 60 and 75 years old with acute or convalescent COVID-19.

This clone was seen just once. This rearrangement joins TRBV10-3 to TRBJ2-7; perhaps TRBD1 as D (5 bases). Germline-derived CDR1 and CDR2 are ENHRY and SYGVKD. This CDR3 region has 13 residues. V lost 5 bases to trimming and J lost 3 bases, with 11 bases between them. The CDR3 here is CAISRQGGYEQYF. As DNA, the CDR3 is TGTGCCATCAGTCGTCAGGGTGGCTACGAGCAGTACTTC.

The chain joins TRBV28 to TRBJ2-4, with 8 positions matching TRBD1. This CDR3 region has 11 residues. Trimming at V came to 4 bases and at J to 13 bases, leaving 3 bases not matched to a gene. The V gene's germline CDR1 is MDHEN and CDR2 SYDVKM. The DNA for the CDR3 is TGTGCCAGCAGTTCAAGGACAGGGCAGTACTTC. It translates to CASSSRTGQYF.

This clone has only one observation. The chain employs TRBV2 and TRBJ1-1; D not certain. The CDR3 runs to 13 residues. The V gene's germline CDR1 is SNHLY and CDR2 FYNNEI. Trimming removed 8 bases at V and 1 base at J, with 11 bases between. DNA for the CDR3: TGTGCCAGCCACGGGTTGGGGAACACTGAAGCTTTCTTT. Its protein product is CASHGLGNTEAFF.

The chain carries TRBV9 and TRBJ2-1; maybe TRBD2 (6 bases). V lost 4 bases, J lost 9 bases, and 20 bases lay in between. Germline CDR1 reads SGDLS; CDR2 reads YYNGEE. This CDR3 is 15 amino acids long. In DNA, the CDR3 is TGTGCCAGCAGCTCCTCTAGCGTCCCTGGGGGTGAGCAGTTCTTC. Translated: CASSSSSVPGGEQFF.

The chain couples TRBV6-5 to TRBJ1-2; 8 bases are a match to TRBD1. The V and J ends lost 5 bases and 6 bases, in that order; junction bases with no gene match: 8. Looked up from germline, CDR1 is MNHEY and CDR2 is SVGAGI. The CDR3 totals 14 residues. CDR3 bases: TGTGCCAGCAGTACAGGGGGAAGGTTGAATGGCTACACCTTC. It encodes CASSTGGRLNGYTF.

This chain links TRBV11-2 with TRBJ2-7; no firm D call. This CDR3 region has 13 residues. Germline V CDR1 and CDR2: SGHAT, FQNNGV. The V and J ends lost 0 bases and 1 base respectively, with 4 bases between them. CDR3 coding DNA: TGTGCCAGCAGCTTAGACGGGTCCTACGAGCAGTACTTC. As protein: CASSLDGSYEQYF. The full variable domain, with the rest looked up from reference TRBV11-2 and TRBJ2-7, is EAGVAQSPRYKIIEKRQSVAFWCNPISGHATLYWYQQILGQGPKLLIQFQNNGVVDDSQLPKDRFSAERLKGVDSTLKIQPAKLEDSAVYLCASSLDGSYEQYFGPGTRLTVT.

The J gene is TRBJ2-5, the V gene TRBV5-1, with 8 bases lining up with TRBD2. This CDR3 spans 15 amino acids. Germline trimming cut 4 bases from V and 4 bases from J; bases unmatched to any gene: 9. Germline CDR1 and CDR2: SGHRS and YFSETQ. This CDR3 is CASSLGTGGAETQYF. CDR3 nucleotides: TGCGCCAGCAGCCTAGGGACGGGAGGGGCAGAGACCCAGTACTTC.

The V and J genes are TRBV21-1 and TRBJ1-1; the D call TRBD1 from the table was never checked on the DNA. TRBV21-1 is a pseudogene segment. The CDR3 has 15 amino acids. The CDR3 loop reads CASSTRARWDTEAFF. For the CDR3, the DNA is TGTGCCAGCAGCACCAGGGCGAGATGGGACACTGAAGCTTTCTTT.

The rearrangement joins TRBV27 to TRBJ2-1, with TRBD2 matching 11 bases. With V trimmed by 8 bases and J by 7 bases, 10 bases remained unmatched. The CDR3 covers 15 residues. Germline CDR1 and CDR2: MNHEY and SMNVEV (reference sequence). CDR3 loop: CASGQLAGVRNEQFF. In DNA, the CDR3 is TGTGCCAGCGGGCAACTAGCGGGAGTAAGGAATGAGCAGTTCTTC.

The V call is TRBV7-3, the J call TRBJ2-1; 10 positions match TRBD2. This CDR3 is 20 amino acids long. V lost 1 base, J lost 0 bases, and 12 bases stayed unmatched. CDR1 and CDR2 from the germline V gene are SGHTA and FQGTGA. The CDR3 DNA sequence: TGTGCCAGCAGCTTAAGAAACCCACGGACTAGCGGTTCCTCCTACAATGAGCAGTTCTTC. Its translation: CASSLRNPRTSGSSYNEQFF. The complete variable domain, with remaining parts taken from reference TRBV7-3 and TRBJ2-1, reads GAGVSQTPSNKVTEKGKYVELRCDPISGHTALYWYRQSLGQGPEFLIYFQGTGAADDSGLPNDRFFAVRPEGSVSTLKIQRTERGDSAVYLCASSLRNPRTSGSSYNEQFFGPGTRLTVL.

The CDR3 protein is CAWDRGQSYGYTF. DNA for the CDR3: TGTGCCTGGGACAGGGGGCAGAGCTATGGCTACACCTTC. The V gene is TRBV30, the J gene TRBJ1-2; TRBD1 agrees at 10 bases. Germline V gene data show CDR1 as GTSNPN and CDR2 as SVGIG (reference sequence). The CDR3 is 13 amino acids. Trimming removed 5 bases from V and 4 bases from J; junction bases left unmatched: 4.

As DNA, the CDR3 is TGTGCCAGCAGCTTAGATCTGCGGAGTGAGCAGTTCTTC. Amino acids: CASSLDLRSEQFF. This chain uses TRBV7-9 with TRBJ2-1; D gene unclear. CDR3 length: 13 amino acids. V was shortened by 1 base and J by 9 bases, with 10 bases between the two germline ends. CDR1 is SEHNR, CDR2 FQNEAQ, per germline (reference sequence).

On this clone itself: The junction shows a germline mismatch at one end, possibly a read error. V usage is TRBV7-9 and J usage is TRBJ2-2; 11 bases line up with TRBD2. This CDR3 is 14 amino acids long. Germline CDR1 and CDR2: SEHNR and FQNEAQ (reference sequence). CDR3 protein: CASSLAGGSGELFF. DNA of the CDR3: TGTGCCAGCAGCCTAGCGGGAGGAAGCGGGGAGCTGTTTTTT.

This sequence joins TRBV9 and TRBJ2-2; 10 nucleotides align to TRBD2. The CDR3 totals 16 residues. V lost 0 bases, J lost 5 bases, and 4 bases stayed unmatched. CDR1 is SGDLS and CDR2 is YYNGEE in the germline V gene. The CDR3 nucleotides are TGTGCCAGCAGCGTAGATTCTAGCGGGAGTACCGGGGAGCTGTTTTTT. This encodes CASSVDSSGSTGELFF.

The chain couples TRBV27 to TRBJ1-2; D might be TRBD1 (6 bases). This CDR3 contains 14 residues. Germline lookup yields CDR1 MNHEY and CDR2 SMNVEV (reference sequence). Trimming removed 2 bases from V and 3 bases from J, with 10 bases in between. CDR3 region: CASSLMGADYGYTF. The CDR3 nucleotides read TGTGCCAGCAGTTTAATGGGGGCTGACTATGGCTACACCTTC.

The V and J genes are TRBV29-1 and TRBJ2-1; tentatively, D is TRBD2 (5 bases). V lost 6 bases and J 4 bases, leaving 16 bases between the germline ends. Per germline, CDR1 SQVTM and CDR2 ANQGSEA. This CDR3 has 14 amino acids. This chain's CDR3 is CSVARGQSYNEQFF. The CDR3 nucleotides are TGCAGCGTCGCCCGCGGGCAGAGTTACAATGAGCAGTTCTTC.

CDR3 nucleotides: TGTGCCAGCCAGCGGGAGGCCTTCTACAATGAGCAGTTCTTC. This sequence encodes CASQREAFYNEQFF. The chain couples TRBV2 to TRBJ2-1, with 9 bases lining up with TRBD2. Per germline, CDR1 SNHLY and CDR2 FYNNEI. V gave up 8 bases and J gave up 3 bases; unmatched junction bases: 5. The length of the CDR3 is 14 residues.

This chain uses TRBV24-1 with TRBJ2-2; D gene uncertain. The CDR3 covers 17 residues. Trimming pared 0 bases from V and 4 bases from J, leaving 14 bases between. The germline V gene encodes CDR1 KGHDR and CDR2 SFDVKD. This CDR3 reads CATSDLGVATGTGELFF. CDR3 coding DNA: TGTGCCACCAGTGATTTGGGAGTAGCCACGGGCACCGGGGAGCTGTTTTTT.

The chain is built from TRBV6-4 and TRBJ2-7, with TRBD2 matching over 7 bases. The CDR3 covers 16 residues. CDR1 MRHNA and CDR2 SNTAGT come from the germline V gene. V shed 3 bases, J shed 0 bases, and the junction held 8 bases outside the gene matches. CDR3 loop: CASSEGWGGISYEQYF. The CDR3 DNA is TGTGCCAGCAGTGAAGGGTGGGGGGGTATCTCCTACGAGCAGTACTTC.

V is TRBV10-3 and J is TRBJ2-1; D gene uncertain. Germline assignment: CDR1 ENHRY and CDR2 SYGVKD. V was clipped by 2 bases and J by 13 bases, with 21 bases between them. The CDR3 has 15 residues. The CDR3 DNA sequence: TGTGCCATCAGTGAGGCTCCTTCGCTCCAGGCAGGTCAGTTCTTC. This codes for CAISEAPSLQAGQFF.

The CDR3 sequence: CASSVGRGIGEKLFF. The DNA of the CDR3 is TGTGCCAGCAGCGTAGGTAGGGGGATCGGAGAAAAACTGTTTTTT. The rearrangement joins TRBV9 to TRBJ1-4; D is possibly TRBD1 (6 bases). Trimming removed 0 bases from V and 8 bases from J, with 14 bases in between. Germline CDR1 reads SGDLS; CDR2 reads YYNGEE. CDR3 length equals 15 residues.

The chain recombines TRBV7-9 with TRBJ1-6; D unresolved. The CDR3 runs 16 residues. Deletions cut 5 bases from V and 7 bases from J, with 18 bases between. Germline assignment: CDR1 SEHNR and CDR2 FQNEAQ (reference sequence). The CDR3 spells CASSAITSSLNSPLHF. The CDR3 DNA is TGTGCCAGCAGCGCCATCACTTCTTCGCTGAATTCACCCCTCCACTTT.

This chain connects TRBV6-5 to TRBJ1-1; 8 nucleotides align to TRBD1. CDR1 is MNHEY, CDR2 SVGAGI, per germline. CDR3 length: 14 amino acids. V trimming: 4 bases; J trimming: 2 bases; junction bases outside the gene matches: 3. CDR3 nucleotide sequence: TGTGCCAGCAGTTCGGGACAGGCCAACACTGAAGCTTTCTTT. Its translation: CASSSGQANTEAFF.

The chain employs TRBV5-5 and TRBJ2-7; 7 nucleotides match TRBD2. Germline V lookup: CDR1 SGHKS, CDR2 YYEKEE (reference sequence). CDR3 size: 14 residues. J lost 7 bases, V lost 3 bases, and 10 bases had no gene match. The CDR3 here is CASSSKAGLGEQYF. For the CDR3, the DNA is TGTGCCAGCAGCTCCAAAGCGGGACTTGGAGAGCAGTACTTC.